This TCR beta chain was recovered during a study of T-cell memory formation after mild COVID-19. Study-wide points: Mostly located in CM and EM were contracting CD4+ clones, with contracting CD8+ clones located in EMRA.

The junction had 12 bases not matched to a gene; V was cut back by 6 bases and J by 5 bases. Germline-derived CDR1 and CDR2 are SGHRS and YFSETQ. The CDR3 is 16 residues long. Only a few counts were recorded for this clonotype. Antigen: not known. Via MiXCR, TCRdb re-called the 5' RACE reads, giving one row per CDR3 protein. Of roughly 100,000 distinct CDR3 sequences in the sample, approximately 13% were seen once. The sequence was obtained from an adult woman who had mild COVID-19 (a few samples of this study predate the infection). Cell type and time point are not known. The rearrangement joins TRBV5-1 to TRBJ2-1; 9 bases are shared with TRBD2. The sample was PBMCs or a T cell subset sorted from them (not recorded which). The CDR3 protein is CASTAGLAGAHNEQFF. The CDR3 DNA reads TGCGCCAGCACCGCAGGTTTAGCGGGAGCCCACAATGAGCAGTTCTTC.